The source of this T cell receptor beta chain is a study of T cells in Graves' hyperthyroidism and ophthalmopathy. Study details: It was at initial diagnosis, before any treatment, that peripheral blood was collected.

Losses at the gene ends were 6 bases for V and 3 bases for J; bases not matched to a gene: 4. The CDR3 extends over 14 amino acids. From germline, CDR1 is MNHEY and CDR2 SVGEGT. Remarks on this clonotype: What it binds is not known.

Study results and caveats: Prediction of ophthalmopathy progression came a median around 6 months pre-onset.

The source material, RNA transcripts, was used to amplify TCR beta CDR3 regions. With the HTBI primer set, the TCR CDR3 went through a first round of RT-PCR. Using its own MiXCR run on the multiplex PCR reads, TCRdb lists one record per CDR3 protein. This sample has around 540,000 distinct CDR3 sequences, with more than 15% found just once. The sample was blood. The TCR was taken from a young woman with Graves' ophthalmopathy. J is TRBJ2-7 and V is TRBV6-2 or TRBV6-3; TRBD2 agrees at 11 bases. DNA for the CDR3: TGTGCCAGCAGCTGGGGACTAGCGGTCTACGAGCAGTACTTC. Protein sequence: CASSWGLAVYEQYF.